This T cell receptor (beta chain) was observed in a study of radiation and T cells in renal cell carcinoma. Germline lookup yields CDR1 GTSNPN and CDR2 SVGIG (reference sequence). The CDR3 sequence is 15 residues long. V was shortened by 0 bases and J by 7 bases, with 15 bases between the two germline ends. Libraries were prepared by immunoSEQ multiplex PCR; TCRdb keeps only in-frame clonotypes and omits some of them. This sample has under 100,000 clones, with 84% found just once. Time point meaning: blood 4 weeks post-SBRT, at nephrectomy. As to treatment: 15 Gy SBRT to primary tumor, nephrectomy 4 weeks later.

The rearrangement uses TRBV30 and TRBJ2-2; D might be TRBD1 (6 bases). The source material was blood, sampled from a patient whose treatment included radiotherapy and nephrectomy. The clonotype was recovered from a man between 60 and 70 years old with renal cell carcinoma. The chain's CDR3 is CAWSVLRGSGGELFF. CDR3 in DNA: TGTGCCTGGAGTGTACTCAGGGGTTCCGGCGGGGAGCTGTTTTTT.